This TCR beta chain was recorded in a study of blood T cells in healthy people across ages. From germline, CDR1 is MNHEY and CDR2 SMNVEV (reference sequence). J was trimmed by 4 bases and V by 3 bases; bases with no gene match: 12. The CDR3 runs 17 residues. A second PCR of 7 to 11 cycles used a sample-barcoded 5' primer and a J-beta primer mix. A single record per CDR3 protein comes from TCRdb applying MiXCR to the 5' RACE reads. Of over 1.5 million distinct CDR3 sequences in the sample, less than 50% were seen once. This receptor was identified in a woman in her thirties or forties in good health. The chain recombines TRBV27 with TRBJ2-3; TRBD1 agrees at 8 bases. What was sequenced was blood. The CDR3 region is CASSFQFPGGGSDTQYF. CDR3 DNA sequence: TGTGCCAGCAGTTTTCAGTTCCCAGGGGGCGGGTCAGATACGCAGTATTTT.